This is a list of T cell receptor beta chains from one sample in a study of CXCR3-negative and CXCR3-positive naive CD8 T cells. TCRdb re-called the 5' RACE reads; every CDR3 protein appears as one record, without DNA. The sample includes 150,000 or so distinct CDR3 sequences. The sample comprised naive CXCR3- CD8+ T cells from blood. These receptors were obtained from a human donor in good health. Some clones in this sample may be carry-over from other donors' samples. The CDR3 runs from the conserved cysteine through the conserved F or W.

v_gene: TRBV12-5; j_gene: TRBJ2-2; CDR3aa: CASGPPTGELFF
v_gene: TRBV7-8; j_gene: TRBJ2-7; CDR3aa: CASSFLLAGVREQYF
v_gene: TRBV27; j_gene: TRBJ1-1; CDR3aa: CASSPLPGTDQNTEAFF
v_gene: TRBV4-1; j_gene: TRBJ1-5; CDR3aa: CASSQAPDRADQPQHF
v_gene: TRBV23-1; j_gene: TRBJ2-7; CDR3aa: CASTPLWTGPYEQYF
v_gene: TRBV6-1; j_gene: TRBJ2-2; CDR3aa: CASSEPFSGELFF
v_gene: TRBV3-1; j_gene: TRBJ2-5; CDR3aa: CASSQALADPHQETQYF
v_gene: TRBV28; j_gene: TRBJ2-7; CDR3aa: CASSFAGLEQYF
v_gene: TRBV9; j_gene: TRBJ2-1; CDR3aa: CATTQGSWSSYNEQFF
v_gene: TRBV12-3/TRBV12-4; j_gene: TRBJ2-7; CDR3aa: CASSSFLQTYEQYF
v_gene: TRBV4-3; j_gene: TRBJ2-1; CDR3aa: CASSQARLAPYNEQFF
v_gene: TRBV11-1; j_gene: TRBJ2-7; CDR3aa: CASSLVTDIGEQYF
v_gene: TRBV7-8; j_gene: TRBJ2-5; CDR3aa: CASSEGLAMETQYF